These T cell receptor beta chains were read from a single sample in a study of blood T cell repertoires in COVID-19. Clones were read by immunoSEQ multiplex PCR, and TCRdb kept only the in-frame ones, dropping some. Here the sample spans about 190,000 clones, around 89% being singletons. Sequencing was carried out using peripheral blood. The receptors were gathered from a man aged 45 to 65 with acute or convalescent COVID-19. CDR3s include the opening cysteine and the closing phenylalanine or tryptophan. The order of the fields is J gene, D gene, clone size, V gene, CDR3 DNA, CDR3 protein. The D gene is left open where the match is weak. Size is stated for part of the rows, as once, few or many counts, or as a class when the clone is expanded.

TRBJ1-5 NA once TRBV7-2 TGTGCCAGCAGCTTCAGGGGAGATCAGCCCCAGCATTTT CASSFRGDQPQHF
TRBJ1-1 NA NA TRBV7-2 TGTGCCAGCAGACCGCCGGTCACTGAAGCTTTCTTT CASRPPVTEAFF
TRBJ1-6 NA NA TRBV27 TGTGCCAGCAGTTTAGGGGGACTCTATAATTCACCCCTCCACTTT CASSLGGLYNSPLHF
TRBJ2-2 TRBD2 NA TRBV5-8 TGTGCCAGCAGCTGGGGGGCAGCGGGGGCCACCACCGGGGAGCTGTTTTTT CASSWGAAGATTGELFF
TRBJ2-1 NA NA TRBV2 TGTGCCAGCAGTGCCATAGCGGAGCAGTTCTTC CASSAIAEQFF
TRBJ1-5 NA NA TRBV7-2 TGTGCCAGCAGCGTCGTTGGGACTCAGAGCAATCAGCCCCAGCATTTT CASSVVGTQSNQPQHF
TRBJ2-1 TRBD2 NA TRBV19 TGTGCCAGTAGTATGGGCGGGACTAGGATTTACAATGAGCAGTTCTTC CASSMGGTRIYNEQFF
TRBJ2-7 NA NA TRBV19 TGTGCCAGTAGTATAGGGGTCGGGGGATCCTACGAGCAGTACTTC CASSIGVGGSYEQYF
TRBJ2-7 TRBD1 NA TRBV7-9 TGTGCCAGCAGCTCAAGGACAGGCTCCTACGAGCAGTACTTC CASSSRTGSYEQYF
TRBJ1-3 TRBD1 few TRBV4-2 TGTGCCAGCAGCCAAGAAGGAACAGGGGACACCATATATTTT CASSQEGTGDTIYF
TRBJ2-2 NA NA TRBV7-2 TGTGCCAGCAGCCTAGGGCCAGCGAACACCGGGGAGCTGTTTTTT CASSLGPANTGELFF
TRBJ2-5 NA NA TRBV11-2 TGTGCCAGCAGCTTAGATCTCTTTGGAGCCCAGTACTTC CASSLDLFGAQYF
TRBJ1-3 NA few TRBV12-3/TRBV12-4 TGTGCCAGCACGTCGGAGAAATTAAACACCATATATTTT CASTSEKLNTIYF
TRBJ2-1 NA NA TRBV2 TGTGCCAGCAGGAGAGGCGGGGACAATGAGCAGTTCTTC CASRRGGDNEQFF
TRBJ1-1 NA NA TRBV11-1 TGTGCCAGCAGCTTGGTCGTTAGCAAACAGGGCGCTTTCTTT CASSLVVSKQGAFF
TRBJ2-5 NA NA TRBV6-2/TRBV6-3 TGTGCCAGCAGTTCGGGGCAGGGGATCCGGGAGACCCAGTACTTC CASSSGQGIRETQYF
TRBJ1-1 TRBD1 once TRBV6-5 TGTGCCAGCAGTTTCCCCGAGACAGGGAAGATGGCTTTCTTT CASSFPETGKMAFF
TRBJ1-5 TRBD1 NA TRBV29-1 TGCAGCATCCTGACAGGGGGAAGCAATCAGCCCCAGCATTTT CSILTGGSNQPQHF
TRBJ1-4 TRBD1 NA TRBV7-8 TGTGCCAGCAGCCTCGGGACAGGGGTGACTAATGAAAAACTGTTTTTT CASSLGTGVTNEKLFF
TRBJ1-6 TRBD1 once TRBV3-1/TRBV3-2 TGTGCCAGCAAGATGGGACAGAATAATTCACCCCTCCACTTT CASKMGQNNSPLHF
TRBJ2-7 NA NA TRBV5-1 TGCGCCAGCAGCTTGGGAGGGACCGGGAGCCCCGAGCAGTACTTC CASSLGGTGSPEQYF
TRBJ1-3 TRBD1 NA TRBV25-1 TGTGCCAGCAGTGAAGGTTGGTCGGACAGGAGAGGAAACACCATATATTTT CASSEGWSDRRGNTIYF
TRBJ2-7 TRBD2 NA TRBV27 TGTGCCAGCAGTTTATCACCCCCCGGGACTACCACGGTGATTGGGCAGTACTTC CASSLSPPGTTTVIGQYF
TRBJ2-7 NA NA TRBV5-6 TGTGCCAGCAGCTCGAGGAGAGAGCAGTACTTC CASSSRREQYF
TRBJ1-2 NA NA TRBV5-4 TGTGCCAGCGGGATAGACAGGCGCGGCTACACCTTC CASGIDRRGYTF
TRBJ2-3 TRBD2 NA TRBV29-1 TGCAGCGTGGTACCCGGGTTGAGCGGGGGCCCCGCGAGCAGCACAGATACGCAGTATTTT CSVVPGLSGGPASSTDTQYF
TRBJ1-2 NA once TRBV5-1 TGCGCCAGCAGCTTTCGGGACACCGACGGCTACACCTTC CASSFRDTDGYTF
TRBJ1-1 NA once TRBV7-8 TGTGCCAGCAGCCAATCGGGGGTCAGGATGAACACTGAAGCTTTCTTT CASSQSGVRMNTEAFF
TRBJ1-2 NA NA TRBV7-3 TGTGCCAGCAGCTTAACGGGAGGAGAAATAAACTATGGCTACACCTTC CASSLTGGEINYGYTF
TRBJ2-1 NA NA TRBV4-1 TGCGCCAGCAGCCAGGAGAGTTCCTACAATGAGCAGTTCTTC CASSQESSYNEQFF
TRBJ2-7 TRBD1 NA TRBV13 TGTGCCAGCAGCGCTACCACTCATCCGGGACAGGGTAGTCCCCTCTACGAGCAGTACTTC CASSATTHPGQGSPLYEQYF
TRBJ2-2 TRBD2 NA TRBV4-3 TGCGCCAGCAGCCAAGCTAGCGGGGGGGCCCCCGGGGAGCTGTTTTTT CASSQASGGAPGELFF
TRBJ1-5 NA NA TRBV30 TGTGCCTGGAGCAACTCCGGGGATCAGCCCCAGCATTTT CAWSNSGDQPQHF
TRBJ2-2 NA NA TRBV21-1 TGTGCCAGCAGCAAAGTAGCCACGATCGGCGGGGAGCTGTTTTTT CASSKVATIGGELFF
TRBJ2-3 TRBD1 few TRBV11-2 TGTGCCAGCAGCTTCCAACGACCGGGACAGGGCTCAGATACGCAGTATTTT CASSFQRPGQGSDTQYF
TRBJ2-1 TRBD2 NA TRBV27 TGTGCCAGCACTCCTGGGACTAGCGGGAGAAATGAGCAGTTCTTC CASTPGTSGRNEQFF
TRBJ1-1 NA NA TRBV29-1 TGCAGCGTTTCCGGGGGTTCTGAAGCTTTCTTT CSVSGGSEAFF
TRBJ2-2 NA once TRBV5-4 TGTGCCAGCTGGCCTTTGGGCCGCAAGGACACCGGGGAGCTGTTTTTT CASWPLGRKDTGELFF
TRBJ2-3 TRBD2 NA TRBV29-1 TGCAGCGTTGTATTCGGCGGGAGAACAGATACGCAGTATTTT CSVVFGGRTDTQYF
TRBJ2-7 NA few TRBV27 TGTGCCAGTACCCCCGGGACAAGCTACGAGCAGTACTTC CASTPGTSYEQYF
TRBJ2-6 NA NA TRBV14 TGTGCCAGCAGGGCCCTTGGGGCCAACGTCCTGACTTTC CASRALGANVLTF
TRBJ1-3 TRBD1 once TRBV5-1 TGCGCCAGCAGCTTGGTAGGGGGCAAACTCAGAGGAAACACCATATATTTT CASSLVGGKLRGNTIYF
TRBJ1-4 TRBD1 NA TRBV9 TGTGCCAGCACCCGGGACAGCGCAACTAATGAAAAACTGTTTTTT CASTRDSATNEKLFF
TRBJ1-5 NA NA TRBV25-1 TGTGCCAGCAGTGAAGGAGGGGTAGGGAGCAATCAGCCCCAGCATTTT CASSEGGVGSNQPQHF
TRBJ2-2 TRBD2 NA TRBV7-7 TGTGCTAGCAGCAACCACCTAGCGGGGGAGGACACCGGGGAGCTGTTTTTT CASSNHLAGEDTGELFF